This T cell receptor (beta chain) was documented in a study of cytomegalovirus exposure and HLA in healthy donors. Study-level information: An earlier analysis found 120 million or so unique TCR beta sequences from approximately 200 million T cells.

Turning to this clone: What it binds is not known.

Looked up from germline, CDR1 is KGHSH and CDR2 is LQKENI. Trimming shortened V by 2 bases and J by 0 bases, and 14 bases separated the two germline ends. The CDR3 runs to 16 residues. The PCR was carried out with 60 Vbeta primers and 13 Jbeta primers. The repertoire was sequenced with immunoSEQ multiplex PCR; TCRdb's copy has only in-frame clones and lacks some. The sample comprises around 120,000 clones, 60% to 85% of which are singletons, and 6.3% rests with the top ten. Overall study results and limits: Previously analyzed data showed that most TCR beta V segments were productive at a frequency of about 87% or about 30%. Fewer N-insertions (relative to the approximately 700-donor mean) were reportedly seen in an Asian-associated ancestry cluster in a later analysis.

The clonotype was recovered from a woman aged 40 to 50 in good health and CMV-seronegative. This rearrangement joins TRBV18 to TRBJ2-7; possible D gene TRBD1, 6 bases. The sequencing sample was made of PBMCs. The CDR3 reads CASSPGNREHSYEQYF. CDR3 bases: TGTGCCAGCTCACCAGGGAACAGGGAGCACTCCTACGAGCAGTACTTC.